The 30 T cell receptor beta chains in this list originate from one sample, sequenced in a study of identical twins. TCRdb reanalysed the 5' RACE reads using MiXCR and keeps one entry per CDR3 protein. Among 1.5 million to 2 million distinct CDR3 sequences listed, roughly a third were seen once. The material sequenced was cord blood. The receptors were gathered from a newborn girl in good health.

The V gene is TRBV3-1, the J gene TRBJ2-1; TRBD2 matches at 10 bases. Germline trimming cut 5 bases from V and 7 bases from J; bases unmatched to any gene: 11. Germline V gene lookup returns CDR1 LGHDT and CDR2 YNNKEL (reference sequence). The CDR3 runs to 16 residues. The CDR3 bases are TGTGCCAGCAGCTTAGTTGGCGGTAGCGGGAGGAATGAGCAGTTCTTC. Its protein is CASSLVGGSGRNEQFF.

The rearrangement links TRBV4-1 to TRBJ2-3, with 14 bases aligning to TRBD2. CDR1 and CDR2 (germline): MGHRA, YSYEKL. CDR3 size: 17 residues. V lost 1 base to trimming and J lost 3 bases; unmatched junction nucleotides: 3. The CDR3 protein is CASSQARTSGRTDTQYF. The CDR3 DNA reads as TGCGCCAGCAGCCAAGCCCGGACTAGCGGGAGGACAGATACGCAGTATTTT.

The J gene is TRBJ2-3, the V gene TRBV7-2; no clear D. Germline-derived CDR1 and CDR2 are SGHTA and FQGNSA. CDR3 length: 12 amino acids. Trimming removed 7 bases from V and 8 bases from J, with 13 bases in between. CDR3 in DNA: TGTGCCAGCACCAACCCGTTGGGTACGCAGTATTTT. Its translation: CASTNPLGTQYF.

The rearrangement links TRBV27 to TRBJ2-1; 9 bases line up with TRBD2. Per germline, CDR1 MNHEY and CDR2 SMNVEV (reference sequence). This CDR3 comprises 14 residues. After removal of 4 bases from V and 6 bases from J, the junction contained 4 bases not matched to a gene. The CDR3 sequence: CASSSGLAINEQFF. In DNA, the CDR3 is TGTGCCAGCAGTTCTGGACTAGCGATCAATGAGCAGTTCTTC.

The sample holds many counts of this clonotype. The chain combines TRBV2 with TRBJ2-4; no definite D call. The J call may be incorrect, as the DNA end agrees better with TRBJ2-7. In germline, CDR1 is SNHLY, CDR2 FYNNEI. The CDR3 contains 15 residues. The CDR3 region is CASSRDVRVNYEQYF. The CDR3 nucleotides are TGTGCCAGCAGTAGAGACGTCAGAGTTAACTACGAGCAGTACTTC.

This clonotype was observed a few times. The chain employs TRBV28 and TRBJ2-7; the match to TRBD2 covers 11 bases. With 5 bases clipped from V and 6 bases from J, the junction kept 6 bases outside the gene matches. This CDR3 is 14 amino acids long. Per germline, CDR1 MDHEN and CDR2 SYDVKM. The chain's CDR3 is CASSPGTSGCEQYF. The DNA for the CDR3 is TGTGCCAGCAGTCCGGGGACTAGCGGCTGCGAGCAGTACTTC.

This clonotype was observed a handful of times. The chain employs TRBV5-1 and TRBJ1-1; D unresolved. V lost 3 bases and J 7 bases, leaving 13 bases between the germline ends. This CDR3 is built from 13 residues. Germline CDR1 SGHRS, CDR2 YFSETQ. The CDR3 sequence is CASSSPSRGEAFF. CDR3 in DNA: TGCGCCAGCAGCTCCCCTTCCCGCGGTGAAGCTTTCTTT.

CDR3 in DNA: TGTGCCAGCAGTTTGCGGGCAGCCTTCTATGGCTACACCTTC. Its protein product is CASSLRAAFYGYTF. The chain has TRBV12-3 or TRBV12-4 and TRBJ1-2; unclear D gene. This CDR3 contains 14 residues. Between the trimmed V and J ends, which lost 3 bases and 4 bases, there was a span of 12 bases.

This clonotype appeared a few times. At one of its ends the junction is not consistent with the germline gene, which may arise from a read error. For the CDR3, the DNA is TGTGCCAGTAGCCAAGTGGCGGGGTTCTCCTACAATGAGCAGTACTTC. This translates into CASSQVAGFSYNEQYF. The chain employs TRBV14 and TRBJ2-1; a weak D match, TRBD2 (6 bases). The J call may be mistaken, given a closer DNA end match to TRBJ2-7. The CDR3 runs to 16 residues. CDR1 is SGHDN, CDR2 FVKESK, per germline.

Only a few counts were recorded for this clonotype. The rearrangement uses TRBV20-1 and TRBJ2-5; D ambiguous. The germline gives CDR1 DFQATT, CDR2 SNEGSKA (reference sequence). This CDR3 spans 14 amino acids. The V end was cut by 3 bases, the J end by 2 bases, with 13 bases between. CDR3 loop: CSASEGHLQETQYF. The CDR3, as DNA: TGCAGTGCTAGTGAAGGGCACCTTCAAGAGACCCAGTACTTC.

The V call is TRBV12-3 or TRBV12-4, the J call TRBJ2-2, with D uncertain. V dropped 3 bases and J dropped 6 bases, with 20 bases sitting between them. The CDR3 sequence is 17 residues long. CDR3 nucleotides: TGTGCCAGCAGTTTCTCCCGAGACCCGTTCGTCCCCGGGGAGCTGTTTTTT. Amino acid sequence: CASSFSRDPFVPGELFF.

The chain carries TRBV6-5 and TRBJ2-7, with no clear D. The CDR3 runs 15 residues. V gave up 5 bases and J gave up 0 bases, with 14 bases separating them. Germline loops: CDR1 MNHEY, CDR2 SVGAGI. CDR3 sequence reads: CASSKQQTPSYEQYF. In nucleotides, the CDR3 is TGTGCCAGCAGTAAACAGCAAACACCCTCCTACGAGCAGTACTTC.

This chain links TRBV2 with TRBJ1-4; 10 nucleotides match TRBD1. This CDR3 has 16 residues. CDR1 is SNHLY and CDR2 is FYNNEI in the germline V gene. The ends lost 8 bases at V and 5 bases at J; junction bases unmatched: 11. CDR3 nucleotide sequence: TGTGCCAGCTTTAAGAACACGGGACAGGGGAATGAAAAACTGTTTTTT. This translates into CASFKNTGQGNEKLFF.

This clonotype is a singleton in its sample. The V gene is TRBV12-3 or TRBV12-4, the J gene TRBJ1-1; no reliable D call. The CDR3 has 14 amino acids. Deletions cut 8 bases from V and 4 bases from J, with 17 bases between. The CDR3 coding sequence is TGTGCCAGCGTACCCCGTGGGAAGGGCACTGAAGCTTTCTTT. Protein: CASVPRGKGTEAFF.

This rearrangement joins TRBV10-3 to TRBJ2-2, with TRBD2 matching over 7 bases. The CDR3 covers 15 residues. In germline, CDR1 is ENHRY, CDR2 SYGVKD. V lost 8 bases to trimming and J lost 5 bases; unmatched junction nucleotides: 11. CDR3 amino acids: CAIGNWLADTGELFF. In nucleotides, the CDR3 is TGTGCCATCGGTAACTGGCTAGCGGATACCGGGGAGCTGTTTTTT.

This chain links TRBV20-1 with TRBJ1-1, with 10 bases fitting TRBD1. The trim removed 2 bases at V and 2 bases at J, leaving 8 bases unmatched. The CDR3 covers 16 residues. CDR1 is DFQATT and CDR2 is SNEGSKA in the germline V gene (reference sequence). Here the CDR3 reads CSARLRDRGPNTEAFF. Here the CDR3 DNA reads TGCAGTGCTAGACTCCGGGACAGGGGACCTAACACTGAAGCTTTCTTT.

This clonotype was seen at least ten times. The V call is TRBV27, the J call TRBJ2-2; D gene unclear. Looked up from germline, CDR1 is MNHEY and CDR2 is SMNVEV (reference sequence). V dropped 6 bases and J dropped 4 bases, with 9 bases sitting between them. The CDR3 covers 13 residues. The DNA of the CDR3 is TGTGCCAGCAGCTTGTCTAGCACCGGGGAGCTGTTTTTT. Its translation is CASSLSSTGELFF.

In this sample, this clonotype turned up many times. The DNA for the CDR3 is TGTGCCAGCAGCCAAGGGTCGGGGCACCGCAACTATGGCTACACCTTC. It codes for CASSQGSGHRNYGYTF. The chain uses TRBV3-1 and TRBJ1-2; a weak D match, TRBD1 (5 bases). Trimming shortened V by 1 base and J by 2 bases, and 14 bases separated the two germline ends. The germline gives CDR1 LGHDT, CDR2 YNNKEL (reference sequence). The CDR3 covers 16 residues. The full variable domain, rest sourced from reference TRBV3-1 and TRBJ1-2, is DTAVSQTPKYLVTQMGNDKSIKCEQNLGHDTMYWYKQDSKKFLKIMFSYNNKELIINETVPNRFSPKSPDKAHLNLHINSLELGDSAVYFCASSQGSGHRNYGYTFGSGTRLTVV.

The CDR3 loop is CAIPVTSGPNEQFF. CDR3 coding DNA: TGTGCCATCCCCGTGACTAGCGGGCCCAATGAGCAGTTCTTC. The chain is built from TRBV10-3 and TRBJ2-1, with 10 positions matching TRBD2. The CDR3 length is 14 residues. Germline V CDR1 and CDR2: ENHRY, SYGVKD. The V and J ends lost 8 bases and 6 bases, in that order; junction bases with no gene match: 7.

The rearrangement uses TRBV3-1 and TRBJ1-4; D uncertain. Trimming cost V 5 bases and J 8 bases, with 15 bases left between them. Germline-derived CDR1 and CDR2 are LGHDT and YNNKEL (reference sequence). The CDR3 is made up of 14 amino acids. CDR3 nucleotides: TGTGCCAGCAGCTCCATTTCTTTAGGGGAAAAACTGTTTTTT. Protein product: CASSSISLGEKLFF.

This clonotype was detected only a few times. The genes are TRBV27 and TRBJ1-4, with no clear D. V lost 2 bases, J lost 4 bases, and 5 bases lay in between. Looked up from germline, CDR1 is MNHEY and CDR2 is SMNVEV (reference sequence). The CDR3 loop spans 13 amino acids. In DNA, the CDR3 is TGTGCCAGCAGTTTACAGGTTAATGAAAAACTGTTTTTT. Translation gives CASSLQVNEKLFF.

This rearrangement joins TRBV12-3 or TRBV12-4 to TRBJ2-3; D gene ambiguous. With 2 bases removed from V and 4 bases from J, the gap between germline ends came to 13 bases. This CDR3 spans 15 amino acids. CDR3 residues: CASSLQLLGPDTQYF. CDR3 DNA sequence: TGTGCCAGCAGTTTACAGCTGCTGGGCCCAGATACGCAGTATTTT.

This clonotype occurred a few times. The J gene is TRBJ2-5, the V gene TRBV20-1; 8 nucleotides match TRBD2. The J call may be in error: the DNA end matches TRBJ2-7 better. CDR3 length: 16 amino acids. Germline-derived CDR1 and CDR2 are DFQATT and SNEGSKA (reference sequence). CDR3 protein: CSARDPLERERYEQYF. CDR3 nucleotide sequence: TGCAGTGCTAGAGACCCCCTCGAGCGGGAGCGCTACGAGCAGTACTTC.

Remarks on this clonotype: The germline gene is not matched at one end of the junction; a read error may be the cause. The CDR3 coding sequence is TGCGCCAGCAGGGAGGGGACTAGCTCCTACAATGAGCACTTCTTC. Protein: CASREGTSSYNEHFF. The J gene is TRBJ2-1, the V gene TRBV5-1, with 9 bases aligning to TRBD2. The germline gives CDR1 SGHRS, CDR2 YFSETQ. The CDR3 contains 15 residues.

The chain combines TRBV7-6 with TRBJ2-1; D not certain. With 5 bases removed from V and 7 bases from J, the gap between germline ends came to 9 bases. Germline V gives CDR1 SGHVS, CDR2 FNYEAQ. The CDR3 has 12 amino acids. DNA of the CDR3: TGTGCCAGCAGCCGAAGATTGAATGAGCAGTTCTTC. Residues: CASSRRLNEQFF.

This chain connects TRBV6-1 to TRBJ2-6; a weak D match, TRBD1 (6 bases). This CDR3 comprises 18 residues. In germline, CDR1 is MNHNS, CDR2 SASEGT. V lost 4 bases to trimming and J lost 7 bases, with 23 bases between them. The CDR3 coding sequence is TGTGCCAGCAGTGGGCCTGGACAGAGGTCTCTGGGAGCCAACGTCCTGACTTTC. Residues: CASSGPGQRSLGANVLTF.

The sample holds a few counts of this clonotype. The gene calls are TRBV4-2 and TRBJ1-1; D call uncertain. Germline V gene lookup returns CDR1 LGHNA and CDR2 YNFKEQ. The CDR3 sequence is 14 residues long. Trimming took 5 bases from V and 2 from J, leaving 12 bases between them. The CDR3 protein is CASSYGLGNTEAFF. The CDR3 DNA follows: TGTGCCAGCAGCTATGGACTGGGAAACACTGAAGCTTTCTTT.

The chain's CDR3 is CASTGMPHMNTEAFF. In DNA form, the CDR3 reads TGTGCCAGCACGGGAATGCCCCACATGAACACTGAAGCTTTCTTT. V usage is TRBV6-1 and J usage is TRBJ1-1, with D unresolved. Trimming took off 7 bases at V and 0 bases at J, with 15 bases between the two ends. Germline V lookup: CDR1 MNHNS, CDR2 SASEGT. The CDR3 runs to 15 residues.

The J gene is TRBJ1-2, the V gene TRBV20-1; no reliable D call. This CDR3 region has 13 residues. Trimming took 0 bases from V and 4 from J, leaving 9 bases between them. Germline V gene data show CDR1 as DFQATT and CDR2 as SNEGSKA (reference sequence). The CDR3 spells CSARELGIYGYTF. The CDR3 DNA sequence: TGCAGTGCTAGAGAGTTAGGGATCTATGGCTACACCTTC.

The chain uses TRBV6-2 or TRBV6-3 and TRBJ1-5; D is perhaps TRBD1 (6 bases). The CDR3 is 15 amino acids. Germline V gene lookup returns CDR1 MNHEY and CDR2 SVGEGT. V was pared by 0 bases and J by 7 bases, with 13 bases between. For the CDR3, the DNA is TGTGCCAGCAGTTACTCGAAGGGGGGGTGGCAGCCCCAGCATTTT. Translated: CASSYSKGGWQPQHF.